The text below deals with one TCR beta chain. J lost 6 bases, V lost 5 bases, and 10 bases had no gene match. This CDR3 has 14 amino acids. Germline CDR1 and CDR2: MDHEN and SYDVKM. These data are taken from a study of blood T cell repertoires in COVID-19. For the study at large: COVID-19 samples from acute and convalescent phases originated in the United States, Italy and Spain. Nucleic acid was either cDNA or gDNA, and it came from T cells, B-cell-depleted T cells, or PBMCs.

Here immunoSEQ multiplex PCR was the method, and the copy in TCRdb shows in-frame clones only, minus some. This table holds around 46,000 clones, about 89% found once. The specimen was peripheral blood. The chain has TRBV28 and TRBJ2-7; 7 bases are shared with TRBD2. This sequence was found in a human donor in a cohort sampled during active COVID-19. CDR3 residues: CASSPGGLPPEQYF. In DNA form, the CDR3 reads TGTGCCAGCAGTCCCGGGGGACTACCCCCCGAGCAGTACTTC.